These T cell receptor beta chains were read from a single sample in a study of shared clonotypes between healthy human individuals. Clones were sequenced by immunoSEQ multiplex PCR, and TCRdb holds only the in-frame ones, with some missing. The sample lists 2 million to 3 million clones, roughly 93% occurring once. Sequencing was carried out using naive CD4+ T cells from PBMCs. These receptors were taken from a man between 18 and 29 years old in good health. Some clones in this sample may be carry-over from other donors' samples. Each CDR3 is given with its conserved first and last residue. The order of the fields is clone size, V gene, J gene, D gene, CDR3 DNA, CDR3 protein. A D gene is named only where the DNA matches it firmly. Some rows have no size entry. The others give once, few or many, or a class for an expanded clone.

clone size: -; V gene: TRBV7-9; J gene: TRBJ2-2; D gene: TRBD1; CDR3 DNA: TGTGCCAGCAGCTTTTACAGGGGCGGGGAGCTGTTTTTT; CDR3 protein: CASSFYRGGELFF
clone size: -; V gene: TRBV10-3; J gene: TRBJ2-1; D gene: TRBD1; CDR3 DNA: TGTGCCACGCAATTCCGGGACAGGGAAAATGAGCAGTTCTTC; CDR3 protein: CATQFRDRENEQFF
clone size: -; V gene: TRBV29-1; J gene: TRBJ2-3; D gene: -; CDR3 DNA: TGCAGCGTATATGGACAACCCACAGATACGCAGTATTTT; CDR3 protein: CSVYGQPTDTQYF
clone size: few; V gene: TRBV2; J gene: TRBJ2-7; D gene: -; CDR3 DNA: TGTGCCAGCCACGGGGGAGACACCCGAGGCGAGCAGTACTTC; CDR3 protein: CASHGGDTRGEQYF
clone size: -; V gene: TRBV7-2; J gene: TRBJ1-5; D gene: -; CDR3 DNA: TGTGCCAGCAGCTTAGGGACGGTTCAGCCCCAGCATTTT; CDR3 protein: CASSLGTVQPQHF
clone size: -; V gene: TRBV5-4; J gene: TRBJ2-1; D gene: -; CDR3 DNA: TGTGCCAGCAGCCTGAGCTTAGCGTCTACCTACAATGAGCAGTTCTTC; CDR3 protein: CASSLSLASTYNEQFF
clone size: -; V gene: TRBV5-6; J gene: TRBJ2-6; D gene: -; CDR3 DNA: TGTGCCAGCAGCTTGGAACTGACCTCTGGGGCCAACGTCCTGACTTTC; CDR3 protein: CASSLELTSGANVLTF
clone size: -; V gene: TRBV11-2; J gene: TRBJ1-1; D gene: -; CDR3 DNA: TGTGCCAGCAGCCGGTCGGTGAACACTGAAGCTTTCTTT; CDR3 protein: CASSRSVNTEAFF
clone size: -; V gene: TRBV18; J gene: TRBJ2-7; D gene: -; CDR3 DNA: TGTGCCAGCTCACCACCGGGTCTTCGGGGCTCCTACGAGCAGTACTTC; CDR3 protein: CASSPPGLRGSYEQYF
clone size: -; V gene: TRBV28; J gene: TRBJ1-2; D gene: -; CDR3 DNA: TGTGCCAGCAGTTTAGGGGGCGGGGTGAACTATGGCTACACCTTC; CDR3 protein: CASSLGGGVNYGYTF
clone size: few; V gene: TRBV5-1; J gene: TRBJ2-3; D gene: TRBD2; CDR3 DNA: TGCGCCAGCAGCTTGACTAGCGGCACAGATACGCAGTATTTT; CDR3 protein: CASSLTSGTDTQYF
clone size: -; V gene: TRBV4-3; J gene: TRBJ1-4; D gene: TRBD1; CDR3 DNA: TGCGCCAGCAGCCAAGGGGGGACAGCACGCTTAAATGAAAAACTGTTTTTT; CDR3 protein: CASSQGGTARLNEKLFF
clone size: -; V gene: TRBV7-2; J gene: TRBJ2-2; D gene: TRBD2; CDR3 DNA: TGTGCCAGCAGGCCTCGGGGGAGCGGGAGCGACGGGGAGCTGTTTTTT; CDR3 protein: CASRPRGSGSDGELFF
clone size: -; V gene: TRBV18; J gene: TRBJ1-1; D gene: TRBD1; CDR3 DNA: TGTGCCAGCTCACCGGGGACAGGGCACACTGAAGCTTTCTTT; CDR3 protein: CASSPGTGHTEAFF
clone size: -; V gene: TRBV9; J gene: TRBJ2-5; D gene: -; CDR3 DNA: TGTGCCAGCAGCGTAGAGGAGGCAGAAGAGACCCAGTACTTC; CDR3 protein: CASSVEEAEETQYF
clone size: few; V gene: TRBV5-6; J gene: TRBJ1-1; D gene: -; CDR3 DNA: TGTGCCAGCAGCTTGGTTCAGGGAAGGGTAGCTGAAGCTTTCTTT; CDR3 protein: CASSLVQGRVAEAFF
clone size: -; V gene: TRBV5-1; J gene: TRBJ2-5; D gene: -; CDR3 DNA: TGCGCCAGCAGCCGGGTCCCGCGGGAGACCCAGTACTTC; CDR3 protein: CASSRVPRETQYF
clone size: -; V gene: TRBV7-8; J gene: TRBJ2-1; D gene: -; CDR3 DNA: TGTGCCAGCAGCTCAACCCTCCTGGGACTTCCTATCCTCAATGAGCAGTTCTTC; CDR3 protein: CASSSTLLGLPILNEQFF
clone size: once; V gene: TRBV4-1; J gene: TRBJ2-5; D gene: -; CDR3 DNA: TGCGCCAGCAGCCAAGGCACTGAAGAGACCCAGTACTTC; CDR3 protein: CASSQGTEETQYF
clone size: -; V gene: TRBV13; J gene: TRBJ2-1; D gene: -; CDR3 DNA: TGTGCCAGCAGCCCTATGGGCCCGGGGAATGAGCAGTTCTTC; CDR3 protein: CASSPMGPGNEQFF
clone size: -; V gene: TRBV7-3; J gene: TRBJ1-5; D gene: -; CDR3 DNA: TGTGCCAGCAGCTCGTACGTAGCCAATCAGCCCCAGCATTTT; CDR3 protein: CASSSYVANQPQHF
clone size: -; V gene: TRBV5-6; J gene: TRBJ1-6; D gene: TRBD1; CDR3 DNA: TGTGCCAGCAGCTTTAGGAGCAGGGACAGGTCACCCCTCCACTTT; CDR3 protein: CASSFRSRDRSPLHF
clone size: -; V gene: TRBV7-6; J gene: TRBJ2-5; D gene: TRBD2; CDR3 DNA: TGTGCCAGCAGCTTAGGTCCTAGGACTAGCGGCCAAGAGACCCAGTACTTC; CDR3 protein: CASSLGPRTSGQETQYF
clone size: -; V gene: TRBV6-1; J gene: TRBJ2-7; D gene: -; CDR3 DNA: TGTGCCAGCAGTGAAGGGGGCAGCTCCTACGAGCAGTACTTC; CDR3 protein: CASSEGGSSYEQYF
clone size: -; V gene: TRBV11-1; J gene: TRBJ2-6; D gene: TRBD1; CDR3 DNA: TGTGCCAGCAGCAAGACAGGGGTTGCTGGGGCCAACGTCCTGACTTTC; CDR3 protein: CASSKTGVAGANVLTF
clone size: -; V gene: TRBV6-6; J gene: TRBJ2-7; D gene: -; CDR3 DNA: TGTGCCAGCCGGGGGAAGAGGGGCACCTACGAGCAGTACTTC; CDR3 protein: CASRGKRGTYEQYF
clone size: -; V gene: TRBV4-2; J gene: TRBJ2-7; D gene: -; CDR3 DNA: TGTGCCAGCAGCCAAGGGCAGGCGGCCGAGCAGTACTTC; CDR3 protein: CASSQGQAAEQYF